The rows below give T cell receptor beta chains drawn from one sample of a study of CD8+ T cells in alopecia areata. Sequencing used immunoSEQ multiplex PCR; TCRdb keeps in-frame clones, though not all of them. In the table there are some 130,000 clones, roughly 50% of which are singletons. Sequenced here: CD8+ T cells sorted from blood, sampled at week 0. These receptors were obtained from a human donor with alopecia areata. Each CDR3 is given with its conserved first and last residue. The D gene is left open where the match is weak. The size field is filled for only some rows; it gives once, few, many or a size class.

v_gene	abundance	d_gene	j_gene	CDR3nt	CDR3aa
TRBV18	few	-	TRBJ2-3	TGTGCCAGCTCACCACTCCGTGAAGTAGATACGCAGTATTTT	CASSPLREVDTQYF
TRBV29-1	-	-	TRBJ1-1	TGCAGCGTTGGCCCCGGCGGGGGGGATGGGAACACTGAAGCTTTCTTT	CSVGPGGGDGNTEAFF
TRBV14	-	-	TRBJ2-7	TGTGCCAGCAGCCTCGTGGATACCTACGAGCAGTACTTC	CASSLVDTYEQYF
TRBV4-2	-	-	TRBJ2-7	TGTGCCAGCAGCCAAGATGGTTCAGGGGTTTACGAGCAGTACTTC	CASSQDGSGVYEQYF
TRBV5-1	-	-	TRBJ1-2	TGCGCCAGCAGCTTAGGAGGGAGCAACTATGGCTACACCTTC	CASSLGGSNYGYTF
TRBV30	-	-	TRBJ1-6	TGTGCCTGGAGCCCCTTTCCATCCGAAAACTCCTATAATTCACCCCTCCACTTT	CAWSPFPSENSYNSPLHF
TRBV11-2	-	TRBD1	TRBJ1-1	TGTGCCAGCAGCTTTCAGGGGGCGGGGGAAGCTTTCTTT	CASSFQGAGEAFF
TRBV7-9	few	-	TRBJ1-1	TGTGCCAGCAGCTTGGGGGGCCCGAACACTGAAGCTTTCTTT	CASSLGGPNTEAFF
TRBV9	once	TRBD1	TRBJ2-5	TGTGCCAGCAGCGGGAACAGGGGGCCGGAGACCCAGTACTTC	CASSGNRGPETQYF
TRBV29-1	few	-	TRBJ2-7	TGCAGCGTTGAAGATCGGGGCTACGAGCAGTACTTC	CSVEDRGYEQYF
TRBV30	-	-	TRBJ1-1	TGTGCCTGGAGTGTAATGGGGTCGGTGAACACTGAAGCTTTCTTT	CAWSVMGSVNTEAFF
TRBV27	-	-	TRBJ1-5	TGTGCCAGCAGTTTAATTGGGGATAGCAATCAGCCCCAGCATTTT	CASSLIGDSNQPQHF
TRBV29-1	-	TRBD2	TRBJ2-1	TGCAGCGCGACTAGCGGGGGGAACAATGAGCAGTTCTTC	CSATSGGNNEQFF
TRBV7-9	-	-	TRBJ2-7	TGTGCCAGCAGCCTCTTACGGGACGAGCAGTACTTC	CASSLLRDEQYF